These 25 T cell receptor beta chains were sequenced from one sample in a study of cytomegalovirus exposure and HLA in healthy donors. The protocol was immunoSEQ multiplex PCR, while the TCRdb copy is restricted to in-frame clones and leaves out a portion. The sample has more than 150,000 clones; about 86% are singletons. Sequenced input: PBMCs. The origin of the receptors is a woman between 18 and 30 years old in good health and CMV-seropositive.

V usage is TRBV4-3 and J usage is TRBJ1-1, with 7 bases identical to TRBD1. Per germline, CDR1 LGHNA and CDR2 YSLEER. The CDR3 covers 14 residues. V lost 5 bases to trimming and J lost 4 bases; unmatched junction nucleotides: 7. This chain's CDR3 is CASSSSGTATEAFF. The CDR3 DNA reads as TGCGCCAGCAGCTCATCCGGGACAGCCACTGAAGCTTTCTTT.

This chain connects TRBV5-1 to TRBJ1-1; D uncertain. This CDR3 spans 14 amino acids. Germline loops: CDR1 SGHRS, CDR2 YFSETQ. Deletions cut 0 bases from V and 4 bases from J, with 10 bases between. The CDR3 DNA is TGCGCCAGCAGCTTGGACTTCTCACCCACTGAAGCTTTCTTT. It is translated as CASSLDFSPTEAFF.

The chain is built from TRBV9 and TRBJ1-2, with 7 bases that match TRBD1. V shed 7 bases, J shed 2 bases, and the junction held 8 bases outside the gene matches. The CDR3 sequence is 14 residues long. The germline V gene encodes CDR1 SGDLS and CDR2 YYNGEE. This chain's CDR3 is CASGAGTANYGYTF. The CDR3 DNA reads TGTGCCAGCGGAGCCGGGACAGCCAACTATGGCTACACCTTC.

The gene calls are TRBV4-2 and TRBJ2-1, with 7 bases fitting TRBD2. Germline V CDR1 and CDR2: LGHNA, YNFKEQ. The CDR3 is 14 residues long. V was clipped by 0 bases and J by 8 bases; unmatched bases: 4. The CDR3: CASSQETSLDEQFF. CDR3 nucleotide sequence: TGTGCCAGCAGCCAAGAGACTAGCTTGGATGAGCAGTTCTTC.

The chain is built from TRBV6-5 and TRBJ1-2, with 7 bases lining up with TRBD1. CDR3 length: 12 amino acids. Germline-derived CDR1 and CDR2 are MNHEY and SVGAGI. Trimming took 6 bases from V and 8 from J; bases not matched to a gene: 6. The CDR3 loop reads CASRRQGGGYTF. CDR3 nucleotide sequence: TGTGCCAGCAGAAGACAGGGTGGCGGCTACACCTTC.

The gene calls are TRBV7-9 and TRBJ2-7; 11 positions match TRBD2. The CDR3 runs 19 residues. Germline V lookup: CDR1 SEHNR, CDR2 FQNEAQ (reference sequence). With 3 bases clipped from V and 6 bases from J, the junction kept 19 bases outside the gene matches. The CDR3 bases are TGTGCCAGCAGCTTGTTTTCTTTCCCCGGTGGCACTAGCGGGGGCGAGCAGTACTTC. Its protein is CASSLFSFPGGTSGGEQYF.

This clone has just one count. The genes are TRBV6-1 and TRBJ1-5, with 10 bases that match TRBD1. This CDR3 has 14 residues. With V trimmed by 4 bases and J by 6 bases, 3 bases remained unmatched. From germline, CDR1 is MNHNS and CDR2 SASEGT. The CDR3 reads CASSGGQGVQPQHF. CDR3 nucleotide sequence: TGTGCCAGCAGTGGAGGACAGGGGGTTCAGCCCCAGCATTTT.

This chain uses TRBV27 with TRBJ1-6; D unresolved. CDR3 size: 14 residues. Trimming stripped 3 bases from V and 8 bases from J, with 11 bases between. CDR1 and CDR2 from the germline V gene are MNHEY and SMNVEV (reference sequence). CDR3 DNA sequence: TGTGCCAGCAGTTTGTCCAGGTCGGATTCACCCCTCCACTTT. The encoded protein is CASSLSRSDSPLHF.

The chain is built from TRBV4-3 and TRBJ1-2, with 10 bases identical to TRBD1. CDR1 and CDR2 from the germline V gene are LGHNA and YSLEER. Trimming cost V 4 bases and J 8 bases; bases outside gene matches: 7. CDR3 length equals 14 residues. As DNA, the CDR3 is TGCGCCAGCAGCCCGCGACAGGGGGCGGGGGGCTACACCTTC. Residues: CASSPRQGAGGYTF.

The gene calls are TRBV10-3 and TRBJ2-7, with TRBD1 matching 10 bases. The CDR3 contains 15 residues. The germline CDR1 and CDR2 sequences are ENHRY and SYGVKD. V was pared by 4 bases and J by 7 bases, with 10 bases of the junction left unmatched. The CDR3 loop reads CAISGPGQGRREQYF. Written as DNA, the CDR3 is TGTGCCATCAGTGGGCCGGGACAGGGGCGTAGGGAGCAGTACTTC.

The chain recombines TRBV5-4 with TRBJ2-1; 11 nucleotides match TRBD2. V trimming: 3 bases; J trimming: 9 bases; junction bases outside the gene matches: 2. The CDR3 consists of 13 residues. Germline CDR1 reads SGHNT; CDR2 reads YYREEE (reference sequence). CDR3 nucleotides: TGTGCCAGCAGCTCCACTAGCGGGGGTGAGCAGTTCTTC. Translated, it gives CASSSTSGGEQFF.

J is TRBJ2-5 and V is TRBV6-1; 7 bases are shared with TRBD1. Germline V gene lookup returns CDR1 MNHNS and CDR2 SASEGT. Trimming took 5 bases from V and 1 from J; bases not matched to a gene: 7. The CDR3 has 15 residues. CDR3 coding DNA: TGTGCCAGCAGTATCACAGGGGTCGTCCAAGAGACCCAGTACTTC. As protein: CASSITGVVQETQYF.

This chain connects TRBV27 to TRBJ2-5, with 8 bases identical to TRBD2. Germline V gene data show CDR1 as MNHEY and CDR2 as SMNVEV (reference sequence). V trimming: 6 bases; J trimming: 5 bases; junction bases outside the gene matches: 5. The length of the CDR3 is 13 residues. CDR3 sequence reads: CASRQGGRETQYF. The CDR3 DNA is TGTGCCAGCAGGCAGGGCGGGAGGGAGACCCAGTACTTC.

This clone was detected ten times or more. The CDR3 DNA reads as TGTGCCAGCGAACCTAGCGGGGGGGCTGTAGATACGCAGTATTTT. This encodes CASEPSGGAVDTQYF. This chain joins TRBV27 and TRBJ2-3, with 12 nucleotides matching TRBD2. CDR3 length equals 15 residues. Germline lookup yields CDR1 MNHEY and CDR2 SMNVEV (reference sequence). V shed 8 bases, J shed 5 bases, and the junction held 8 bases outside the gene matches.

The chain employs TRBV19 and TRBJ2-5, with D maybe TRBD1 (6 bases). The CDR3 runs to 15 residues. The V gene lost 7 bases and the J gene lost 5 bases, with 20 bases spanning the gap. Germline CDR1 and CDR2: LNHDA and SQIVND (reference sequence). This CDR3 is CASKSGRGGEETQYF. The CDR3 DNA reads TGTGCCAGTAAGAGTGGACGTGGGGGCGAGGAGACCCAGTACTTC.

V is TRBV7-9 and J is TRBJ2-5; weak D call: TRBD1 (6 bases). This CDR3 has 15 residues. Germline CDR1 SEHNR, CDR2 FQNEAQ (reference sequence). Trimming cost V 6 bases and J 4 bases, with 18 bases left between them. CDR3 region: CASSSRGVGTETQYF. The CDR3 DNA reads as TGTGCCAGCAGTAGCAGGGGAGTAGGTACAGAGACCCAGTACTTC.

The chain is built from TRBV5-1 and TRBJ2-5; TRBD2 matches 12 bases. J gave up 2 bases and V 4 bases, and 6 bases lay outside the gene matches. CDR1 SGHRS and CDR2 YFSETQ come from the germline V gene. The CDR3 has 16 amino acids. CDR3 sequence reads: CASSPGTSGWQETQYF. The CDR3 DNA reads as TGCGCCAGCAGCCCAGGGACTAGCGGGTGGCAAGAGACCCAGTACTTC.

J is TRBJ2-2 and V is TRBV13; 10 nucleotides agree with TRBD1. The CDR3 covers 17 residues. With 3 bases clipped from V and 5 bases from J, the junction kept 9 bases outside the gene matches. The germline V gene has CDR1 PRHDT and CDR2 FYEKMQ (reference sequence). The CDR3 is CASSFIWDRGRTGELFF. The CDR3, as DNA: TGTGCCAGCAGCTTCATTTGGGACAGGGGCAGAACCGGGGAGCTGTTTTTT.

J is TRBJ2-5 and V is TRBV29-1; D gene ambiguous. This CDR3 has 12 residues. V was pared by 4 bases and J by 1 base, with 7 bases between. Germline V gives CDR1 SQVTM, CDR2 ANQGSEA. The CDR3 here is CSVGQVQETQYF. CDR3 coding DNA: TGCAGCGTTGGGCAGGTCCAAGAGACCCAGTACTTC.

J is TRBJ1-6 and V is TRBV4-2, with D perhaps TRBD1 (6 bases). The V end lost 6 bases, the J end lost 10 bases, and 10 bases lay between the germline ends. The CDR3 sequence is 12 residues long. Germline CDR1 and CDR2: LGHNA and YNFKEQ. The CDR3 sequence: CASREGGSPLHF. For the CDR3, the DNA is TGTGCCAGCAGAGAGGGGGGGTCACCCCTCCACTTT.

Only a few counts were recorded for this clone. CDR3 in DNA: TGCGCCAGCAATGACCGGGACAGGGGGAAAGAGACCCAGTACTTC. Translated, it gives CASNDRDRGKETQYF. The rearrangement joins TRBV10-2 to TRBJ2-5, with TRBD1 identical over 11 bases. J gave up 3 bases and V 7 bases, and 7 bases lay outside the gene matches. CDR1 WSHSY and CDR2 SAAADI come from the germline V gene. The CDR3 has 15 residues.

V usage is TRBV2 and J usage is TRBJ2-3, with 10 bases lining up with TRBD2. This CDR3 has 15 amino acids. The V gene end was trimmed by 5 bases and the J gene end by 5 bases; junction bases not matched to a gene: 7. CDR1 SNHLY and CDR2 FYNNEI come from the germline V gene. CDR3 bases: TGTGCCAGCAGTCGGGATAGCGGGGGGATAGATACGCAGTATTTT. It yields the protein CASSRDSGGIDTQYF.

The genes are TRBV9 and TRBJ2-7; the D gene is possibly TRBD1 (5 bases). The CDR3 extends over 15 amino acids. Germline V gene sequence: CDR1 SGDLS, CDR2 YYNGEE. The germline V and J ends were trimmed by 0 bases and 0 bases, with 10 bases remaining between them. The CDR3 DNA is TGTGCCAGCAGCGTAGGACCCCAGGGCTCCTACGAGCAGTACTTC. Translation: CASSVGPQGSYEQYF.

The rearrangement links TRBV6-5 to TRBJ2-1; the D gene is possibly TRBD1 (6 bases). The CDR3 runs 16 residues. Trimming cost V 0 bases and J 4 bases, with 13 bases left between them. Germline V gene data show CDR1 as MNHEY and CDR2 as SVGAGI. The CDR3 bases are TGTGCCAGCAGTTACTCGGGGCCGGGGACATACAATGAGCAGTTCTTC. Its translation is CASSYSGPGTYNEQFF.

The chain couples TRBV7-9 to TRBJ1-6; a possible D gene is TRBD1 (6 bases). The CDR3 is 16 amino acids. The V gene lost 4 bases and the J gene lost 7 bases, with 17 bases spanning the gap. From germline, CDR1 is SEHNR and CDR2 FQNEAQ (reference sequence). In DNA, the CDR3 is TGTGCCAGCAGCTCGTCAAGGGGGATGGGGAATTCACCCCTCCACTTT. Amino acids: CASSSSRGMGNSPLHF.